This T cell receptor (beta chain) was obtained from a study of T cells in pancreatic ductal adenocarcinoma. Notes on the study in general: The resected cohort was biased toward the minority with early-stage disease. Mean clonality was around 0.1 in tumors and about 0.079 in blood, not significantly different. Compared with tumor, blood showed more total productive templates and about 8-fold more clonotypes.

The table lists this clone with a few counts. Its antigen is unidentified. The assay was immunoSEQ multiplex PCR, and TCRdb's table has in-frame clones only and misses some. The profile shows over 15,000 clones, around nine tenths of them singletons. Selected pancreatic ductal adenocarcinoma patients had undergone surgery without neoadjuvant therapy. CDR1 GTSNPN and CDR2 SVGIG come from the germline V gene (reference sequence). This CDR3 is built from 12 residues. Sequencing was performed on PBMCs. The chain employs TRBV30 and TRBJ1-6; D might be TRBD1 (5 bases). The source is a human donor with pancreatic ductal adenocarcinoma. The CDR3 loop is CAWGLGRSPLHF. DNA of the CDR3: TGTGCTTGGGGCCTCGGGAGGTCACCCCTCCACTTT.